Sequencing of this TCR beta chain was carried out in a study of T cells in Graves' hyperthyroidism and ophthalmopathy. Overall study findings and caveats: Most thyroid clonotypes expanded above 0.001 were also detected in blood. Ophthalmopathy, as predicted by the model, came a median around 7 months after the prediction.

With V trimmed by 1 base and J by 6 bases, 11 bases remained unmatched. This CDR3 region has 15 residues. Germline V gene sequence: CDR1 DFQATT, CDR2 SNEGSKA (reference sequence). Clinical symptoms, serum thyroxine, TRAb, thyroid ultrasound and orbital computed tomography informed diagnoses. This clonotype was recorded at least ten times. Its antigen is not known. Regions amplified from RNA transcripts were the TCR beta CDR3 regions. The study used the HTBI primer set for a first-round RT-PCR of the TCR CDR3. In TCRdb, the multiplex PCR reads were re-called with MiXCR into one record per CDR3 protein. The data hold more than 500,000 distinct CDR3 sequences, with about half observed a single time.

This rearrangement joins TRBV20-1 to TRBJ1-2, with TRBD1 identical over 7 bases. The sample taken for sequencing was peripheral blood or thyroid tissue (not recorded which). This sequence was found in an adult woman with Graves' disease, either hyperthyroidism or ophthalmopathy (not recorded which). CDR3 residues: CSARVALTGYHGYTF. DNA for the CDR3: TGCAGTGCTAGAGTAGCCTTGACAGGGTACCATGGCTACACCTTC.